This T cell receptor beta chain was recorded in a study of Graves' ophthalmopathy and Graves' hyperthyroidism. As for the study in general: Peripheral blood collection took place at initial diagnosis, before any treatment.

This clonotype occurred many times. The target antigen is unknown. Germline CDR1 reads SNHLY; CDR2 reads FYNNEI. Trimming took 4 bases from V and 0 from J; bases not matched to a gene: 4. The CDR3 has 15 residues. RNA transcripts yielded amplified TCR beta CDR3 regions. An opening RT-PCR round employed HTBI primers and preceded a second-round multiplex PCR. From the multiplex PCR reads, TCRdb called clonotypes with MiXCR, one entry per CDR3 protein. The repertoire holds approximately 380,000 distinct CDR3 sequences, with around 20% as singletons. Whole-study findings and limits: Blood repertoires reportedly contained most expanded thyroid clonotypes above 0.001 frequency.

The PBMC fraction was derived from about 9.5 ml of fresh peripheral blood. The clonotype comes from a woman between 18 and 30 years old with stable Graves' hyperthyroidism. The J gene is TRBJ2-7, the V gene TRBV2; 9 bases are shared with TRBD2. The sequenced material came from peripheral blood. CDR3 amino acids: CASSGLAGLSYEQYF. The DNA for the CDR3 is TGTGCCAGCAGTGGGCTAGCGGGACTCTCCTACGAGCAGTACTTC.